The present entry profiles one TCR beta chain with its context. Its specificity is not known. The sample is drawn from a study of circulating and synovial CD4+ cells in juvenile arthritis. Overall study results and limits: Compared with bulk blood, circulating pathogenic-like lymphocytes shared substantially more CDR3 sequences with synovial T cells. Bulk blood CD4 samples held at least an order of magnitude more or fewer genomes than CPL. Overlap with synovium rose as more T cells were sequenced.

Assay: immunoSEQ multiplex PCR; the TCRdb copy retains only in-frame clones and omits some. The table shows around 17,000 clones, with around nine tenths occurring only once. The sample taken for sequencing was CD4+ T cells from blood. The receptor comes from a human donor with juvenile idiopathic arthritis.

CDR3 protein: CASSLLPGMNTEAFF. CDR3 nucleotides: TGCGCCAGCAGCTTGCTTCCAGGTATGAACACTGAAGCTTTCTTT. The chain joins TRBV5-1 to TRBJ1-1, with D hard to call. Germline CDR1 reads SGHRS; CDR2 reads YFSETQ. The germline V and J ends were trimmed by 1 base and 0 bases, with 10 bases remaining between them. This CDR3 has 15 amino acids.